What follows describes a single TCR beta chain. Its antigen is undetermined. This sample was taken from a study of T cell responses to AZD1222 COVID-19 vaccine. Whole-study context: Second-dose recipients at about 4 or about 12 weeks were treated as one pooled group. Regarding the study as a whole: Reportedly, close to half of spike-specific TCRs are directed against unmutated variant regions. Among those given AZD1222, only six were seropositive at baseline. Once two AZD1222 doses were given, Spike-specific TCR breadth and depth went up.

Germline CDR1 and CDR2: SGHNT and YENEEA. V trimming: 5 bases; J trimming: 2 bases; junction bases outside the gene matches: 8. The CDR3 spans 15 residues. Measured with immunoSEQ multiplex PCR; TCRdb has only the in-frame clones, and not every one. The sample records over 100,000 clones, about 85% being singletons. The input for sequencing was peripheral blood, taken on day 0 of AZD1222 vaccination. This chain connects TRBV11-3 to TRBJ2-7; 8 nucleotides match TRBD1. This TCR derives from an adult in good health. CDR3 DNA: TGTGCCAGCAGCGTCGGGACAGGTGCTACCTACGAGCAGTACTTC. It codes for CASSVGTGATYEQYF.